What follows are 20 T cell receptor beta chains derived from one specimen sequenced in a study of T cells in localized non-small cell lung cancer. Measured with immunoSEQ multiplex PCR; TCRdb has only the in-frame clones, and not every one. Of about 52,000 clones listed, around nine tenths are singletons. Sequences were derived from PBMCs, sampled before any cancer treatment. Receptors were obtained from a female donor with stage II lung adenocarcinoma.

The chain is built from TRBV6-1 and TRBJ1-5, with D perhaps matching TRBD1 (6 bases). The CDR3 runs 14 residues. Trimming took off 7 bases at V and 3 bases at J, with 13 bases between the two ends. Germline V gene data show CDR1 as MNHNS and CDR2 as SASEGT. The CDR3 nucleotides are TGTGCCAGCACTCAAGGGGGGAACAATCAGCCCCAGCATTTT. Encoded protein: CASTQGGNNQPQHF.

The chain employs TRBV23-1 and TRBJ2-5; 8 nucleotides agree with TRBD2. TRBV23-1 is filed as an ORF, its function uncertain. This CDR3 is 15 amino acids long. V shed 0 bases, J shed 0 bases, and the junction held 0 bases outside the gene matches. The CDR3 coding sequence is TGCGCCAGCAGTCAATCCGGGAGGGACCAAGAGACCCAGTACTTC. Its protein is CASSQSGRDQETQYF.

The chain has TRBV18 and TRBJ1-5, with D possibly being TRBD1 (6 bases). V lost 2 bases and J 3 bases, leaving 14 bases between the germline ends. There are 16 residues in the CDR3. In germline, CDR1 is KGHSH, CDR2 LQKENI. CDR3 DNA: TGTGCCAGCTCACCAGAAACAGGGACGAACAATCAGCCCCAGCATTTT. Translated: CASSPETGTNNQPQHF. Full variable domain (outside the CDR3, taken from reference TRBV18 and TRBJ1-5): NAGVMQNPRHLVRRRGQEARLRCSPMKGHSHVYWYRQLPEEGLKFMVYLQKENIIDESGMPKERFSAEFPKEGPSILRIQQVVRGDSAAYFCASSPETGTNNQPQHFGDGTRLSIL.

The chain combines TRBV5-1 with TRBJ1-4, with unresolved D. The germline V and J ends were trimmed by 6 bases and 0 bases, with 9 bases remaining between them. Germline assignment: CDR1 SGHRS and CDR2 YFSETQ. CDR3 size: 14 residues. CDR3 protein: CASKLTATNEKLFF. Written as DNA, the CDR3 is TGCGCCAGCAAACTGACCGCAACTAATGAAAAACTGTTTTTT.

This chain links TRBV13 with TRBJ2-5; D not resolved. V was cut by 3 bases and J by 5 bases, with 4 bases left in between. The germline V gene encodes CDR1 PRHDT and CDR2 FYEKMQ (reference sequence). The CDR3 extends over 11 amino acids. The CDR3 nucleotides read TGTGCCAGCAGCTTCTCGGAGACCCAGTACTTC. It translates to CASSFSETQYF.

V is TRBV5-8 and J is TRBJ2-1, with a possible D match to TRBD2 (6 bases). Germline V gene data show CDR1 as SGHTS and CDR2 as YDEGEE. V dropped 2 bases and J dropped 0 bases, with 12 bases sitting between them. The CDR3 totals 16 residues. The CDR3 DNA reads TGTGCCAGCAGCTTTTTTGGGGGGAGCTCCTACAATGAGCAGTTCTTC. Its protein product is CASSFFGGSSYNEQFF.

This clone showed up just a few times. The chain recombines TRBV7-6 with TRBJ2-1; 11 bases align to TRBD2. With 3 bases clipped from V and 3 bases from J, the junction kept 10 bases outside the gene matches. The germline CDR1 and CDR2 sequences are SGHVS and FNYEAQ. The CDR3 runs to 18 residues. DNA of the CDR3: TGTGCCAGCAGCTTGGGTAGCGGGGGGGCCGGATTCTACAATGAGCAGTTCTTC. Protein product: CASSLGSGGAGFYNEQFF. Using reference TRBV7-6 and TRBJ2-1 for the parts outside the CDR3, the full variable domain is GAGVSQSPRYKVTKRGQDVALRCDPISGHVSLYWYRQALGQGPEFLTYFNYEAQQDKSGLPNDRFSAERPEGSISTLTIQRTEQRDSAMYRCASSLGSGGAGFYNEQFFGPGTRLTVL.

This clone was picked up one time. The rearrangement uses TRBV27 and TRBJ1-2, with D hard to call. CDR1 is MNHEY and CDR2 is SMNVEV in the germline V gene (reference sequence). The CDR3 totals 14 residues. Trimming pared 3 bases from V and 4 bases from J, leaving 12 bases between. The CDR3 DNA reads TGTGCCAGCAGTTTTTCTGCCGGGCCCTATGGCTACACCTTC. This translates into CASSFSAGPYGYTF.

This chain joins TRBV5-8 and TRBJ1-1; possibly TRBD1 for D (6 bases). V lost 1 base and J 4 bases, leaving 11 bases between the germline ends. There are 14 residues in the CDR3. Per the germline V gene, CDR1 is SGHTS and CDR2 is YDEGEE. DNA of the CDR3: TGTGCCAGCAGCTTGAGGGCAGGGGTCACTGAAGCTTTCTTT. Protein sequence: CASSLRAGVTEAFF.

The V call is TRBV5-1, the J call TRBJ1-2, with a tentative D call TRBD1 (5 bases). Trimming took off 4 bases at V and 4 bases at J, with 11 bases between the two ends. This CDR3 is 13 amino acids long. CDR1 and CDR2 from the germline V gene are SGHRS and YFSETQ. The CDR3 region has the DNA TGCGCCAGCAGCCCTGACAGCCTCTATGGCTACACCTTC. The encoded protein is CASSPDSLYGYTF. Full variable domain (missing parts from reference TRBV5-1 and TRBJ1-2): KAGVTQTPRYLIKTRGQQVTLSCSPISGHRSVSWYQQTPGQGLQFLFEYFSETQRNKGNFPGRFSGRQFSNSRSEMNVSTLELGDSALYLCASSPDSLYGYTFGSGTRLTVV.

The chain links TRBV2 to TRBJ2-1; 7 bases agree with TRBD2. CDR1 and CDR2 (germline): SNHLY, FYNNEI. The CDR3 length is 13 residues. Unmatched junction bases numbered 4, after V lost 7 bases and J lost 4 bases. CDR3 in amino acids: CASTSGLYNEQFF. CDR3 sequence (DNA): TGTGCCAGCACTAGCGGACTATACAATGAGCAGTTCTTC.

This sequence joins TRBV27 and TRBJ1-5; 9 nucleotides line up with TRBD1. The trim removed 6 bases at V and 4 bases at J, leaving 7 bases unmatched. This CDR3 has 15 amino acids. Germline values: CDR1 MNHEY, CDR2 SMNVEV (reference sequence). This chain's CDR3 is CASSFGGQGNQPQHF. CDR3 DNA: TGTGCCAGCAGCTTCGGGGGACAGGGTAATCAGCCCCAGCATTTT.

The J gene is TRBJ2-5, the V gene TRBV6-6; the D gene could be TRBD1 or TRBD2 (6 bases each). V gave up 7 bases and J gave up 5 bases, with 23 bases separating them. The CDR3 extends over 16 amino acids. Germline V gene data show CDR1 as MNHNY and CDR2 as SVGAGI (reference sequence). The CDR3 spells CASTLSGGRGRETQYF. The DNA for the CDR3 is TGTGCCAGCACCCTCTCGGGCGGACGGGGGCGGGAGACCCAGTACTTC.

Here the CDR3 DNA reads TGCGCCAGCAGCCAACGTAGCGGGGGGCCAACAGATACGCAGTATTTT. Protein: CASSQRSGGPTDTQYF. The chain has TRBV4-1 and TRBJ2-3; TRBD2 aligns across 10 bases. This CDR3 is 16 amino acids long. Per the germline V gene, CDR1 is MGHRA and CDR2 is YSYEKL. The V and J ends lost 2 bases and 3 bases, in that order; junction bases with no gene match: 5.

V usage is TRBV15 and J usage is TRBJ2-7; D not certain. V lost 1 base and J lost 5, with 18 bases in between. In germline, CDR1 is LNHNV, CDR2 YYDKDF (reference sequence). The CDR3 sequence is 16 residues long. The DNA for the CDR3 is TGTGCCACCAGCAGAGGGTCAACCGTGGGATTAAACGAGCAGTACTTC. Protein sequence: CATSRGSTVGLNEQYF.

This clone appeared a single time. This chain joins TRBV19 and TRBJ2-1; TRBD1 matches 9 bases. The CDR3 contains 14 residues. Looked up from germline, CDR1 is LNHDA and CDR2 is SQIVND (reference sequence). V trimming: 3 bases; J trimming: 6 bases; junction bases outside the gene matches: 3. CDR3 nucleotide sequence: TGTGCCAGTAGTATGACAGGGGGTCCCAATGAGCAGTTCTTC. This encodes CASSMTGGPNEQFF.

The V call is TRBV7-9, the J call TRBJ1-4; 7 bases fit TRBD1. The CDR3 has 15 amino acids. V shed 1 base, J shed 5 bases, and the junction held 4 bases outside the gene matches. Per germline, CDR1 SEHNR and CDR2 FQNEAQ (reference sequence). The CDR3 loop is CASSLGDRLNEKLFF. In DNA form, the CDR3 reads TGTGCCAGCAGCTTAGGGGACAGACTAAATGAAAAACTGTTTTTT.

In nucleotides, the CDR3 is TGTGCCAGCAGCGAACGGACAGGGTGGAACACTGAAGCTTTCTTT. Translation gives CASSERTGWNTEAFF. V and J are TRBV11-2 and TRBJ1-1, with 8 nucleotides matching TRBD1. The ends lost 5 bases at V and 1 base at J; junction bases unmatched: 6. Germline V gives CDR1 SGHAT, CDR2 FQNNGV. This CDR3 is built from 15 residues.

This clone came up once. The J gene is TRBJ2-1, the V gene TRBV23-1; TRBD1 matches at 12 bases. TRBV23-1 is an ORF; its function is uncertain. CDR3 size: 12 residues. With V trimmed by 7 bases and J by 16 bases, 8 bases remained unmatched. CDR3 in amino acids: CASKGTGGHAFF. CDR3 coding DNA: TGCGCCAGCAAGGGGACAGGGGGCCACGCATTCTTC.

V is TRBV6-6 and J is TRBJ2-7; the match to TRBD1 covers 7 bases. This CDR3 spans 15 amino acids. CDR1 and CDR2 (germline): MNHNY, SVGAGI (reference sequence). V was clipped by 4 bases and J by 0 bases; unmatched bases: 6. CDR3 in amino acids: CASSSRQGSSYEQYF. The CDR3 DNA reads as TGTGCCAGCAGTTCTCGACAGGGCAGCTCCTACGAGCAGTACTTC.